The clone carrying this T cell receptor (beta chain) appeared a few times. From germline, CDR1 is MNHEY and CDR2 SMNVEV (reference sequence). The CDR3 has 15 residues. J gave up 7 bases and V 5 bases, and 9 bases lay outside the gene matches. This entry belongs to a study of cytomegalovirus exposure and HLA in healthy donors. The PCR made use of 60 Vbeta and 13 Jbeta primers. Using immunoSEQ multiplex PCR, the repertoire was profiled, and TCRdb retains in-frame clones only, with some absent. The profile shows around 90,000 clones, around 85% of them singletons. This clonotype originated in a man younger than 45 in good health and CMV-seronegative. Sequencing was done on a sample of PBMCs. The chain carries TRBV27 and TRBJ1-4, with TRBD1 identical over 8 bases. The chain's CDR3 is CASSEYRQGSEKLFF. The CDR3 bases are TGTGCCAGCAGTGAGTACCGACAGGGGAGTGAAAAACTGTTTTTT. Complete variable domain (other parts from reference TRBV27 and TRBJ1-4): EAQVTQNPRYLITVTGKKLTVTCSQNMNHEYMSWYRQDPGLGLRQIYYSMNVEVTDKGDVPEGYKVSRKEKRNFPLILESPSPNQTSLYFCASSEYRQGSEKLFFGSGTQLSVL.